This T cell receptor (beta chain) was recorded in a study of blood T cell repertoires in COVID-19. Overall study context: Donors in the United States, Italy and Spain gave samples during acute or convalescent COVID-19. T cells, B-cell-depleted T cells, or PBMCs provided the cDNA or gDNA that served as material.

Per the authors' pipeline: Estimation of nucleated cell counts relied on the amplification of reference gene primers. Method: immunoSEQ multiplex PCR; TCRdb's copy keeps in-frame clones and lacks some. Clonal size and the V and J genes are those of that table, whereas D and trimming came from the DNA. The repertoire holds around 79,000 clones, with 83% as singletons. Input material: peripheral blood. The clonotype was recovered from a woman aged 60-70 years with acute or convalescent COVID-19.

The CDR3 protein is CASSPLTGAGELFF. CDR3 sequence (DNA): TGTGCCAGTAGTCCGCTGACAGGGGCCGGGGAGCTGTTTTTT. This chain uses TRBV19 with TRBJ2-2; 8 bases are shared with TRBD1. CDR1 is LNHDA, CDR2 SQIVND, per germline (reference sequence). This CDR3 comprises 14 residues. J gave up 6 bases and V 5 bases, and 5 bases lay outside the gene matches.